A selection of T cell receptor beta chains follows, all from one sample in a study of shared T cell receptors in the human thymus. Generated by immunoSEQ multiplex PCR, the TCRdb table keeps only in-frame clones and is missing some. The sample shows over 650,000 clones, about 90% of them seen only once. This sample also belongs to another study, concerning human thymus T cells.

The material sequenced was thymocytes. All receptors come from a boy younger than two with a congenital heart defect. Each CDR3 is given with its conserved first and last residue. A D gene is named only where the DNA matches it firmly. Rows may omit the clone size; those that give it use once, few, many or a size class.

D gene,clone size,V gene,J gene,CDR3 DNA,CDR3 protein
TRBD1,NA,TRBV2,TRBJ2-5,TGTGCCAGCAGTTTCGGGACAGGGCAGACCCAGTACTTC,CASSFGTGQTQYF
NA,few,TRBV27,TRBJ1-4,TGTGCCAGCAGGCCATCCCAGTCCACAGGGGAAAAACTGTTTTTT,CASRPSQSTGEKLFF
NA,NA,TRBV4-3,TRBJ1-1,TGCGCCAGCAGCCAAGATCGACAGAACACTGAAGCTTTCTTT,CASSQDRQNTEAFF
NA,NA,TRBV28,TRBJ2-2,TGTGCCAGCAGTTTAGCGGACACTCAAACCAGAACCGGGGAGCTGTTTTTT,CASSLADTQTRTGELFF
TRBD2,NA,TRBV28,TRBJ2-5,TGTGCCAGCACCACCCCTGAAACGGGGGGTGGAGAGACCCAGTACTTC,CASTTPETGGGETQYF
TRBD1,NA,TRBV7-2,TRBJ2-7,TGTGCCAGCAGCTCACAGATGGCGGACAGGGTTTACGAGCAGTACTTC,CASSSQMADRVYEQYF
TRBD2,NA,TRBV6-5,TRBJ2-1,TGTGCCAGCAGTTACTCGAAGACTAGCCGGATAATTGAGCAGTTCTTC,CASSYSKTSRIIEQFF
NA,once,TRBV6-5,TRBJ2-7,TGTGCCAGCAGTTACTCGAGTGGGGACACCTACGAGCAGTACTTC,CASSYSSGDTYEQYF
NA,NA,TRBV28,TRBJ1-5,TGTGCCAGCAGTTTAAGAGGTTGGGGGGGCAATCAGCCCCAGCATTTT,CASSLRGWGGNQPQHF
TRBD2,NA,TRBV28,TRBJ2-1,TGTGCCAGCAGTTTATTTCAAAAGGGGACTAGCTACAATGAGCAGTTCTTC,CASSLFQKGTSYNEQFF
NA,NA,TRBV5-6,TRBJ1-1,TGTGCCAGCAGCTTCAGTTGGGAGGACACTGAAGCTTTCTTT,CASSFSWEDTEAFF
NA,NA,TRBV5-4,TRBJ1-2,TGTGCCAGCAGCTTAATCACAGGGATAGGAGGCTACACCTTC,CASSLITGIGGYTF
NA,NA,TRBV5-6,TRBJ1-3,TGTGCCAGCAGCTTGGCAGGGGCCAACTCTGGAAACACCATATATTTT,CASSLAGANSGNTIYF
NA,NA,TRBV29-1,TRBJ2-2,TGCAGCGTCAGGACACTTCGTCCCGGGGAGCTGTTTTTT,CSVRTLRPGELFF
NA,NA,TRBV5-1,TRBJ2-5,TGCGCCAGCATGCGCTTCGAGACCCAGTACTTC,CASMRFETQYF
TRBD1,NA,TRBV19,TRBJ1-2,TGTGCCAGTACCCCACTAACAGGGGATAGGATGTATGGCTACACCTTC,CASTPLTGDRMYGYTF
NA,NA,TRBV5-4,TRBJ1-6,TGTGCCAGCAGCTTTCAGGGCGGAAATAATTCACCCCTCCACTTT,CASSFQGGNNSPLHF
NA,NA,TRBV30,TRBJ2-7,TGTGCCTGGAGTGTACGAGGACAGTACGAGCAGTACTTC,CAWSVRGQYEQYF
NA,NA,TRBV29-1,TRBJ2-1,TGCAGCGTTGAACCTAGGATTAGCTCCGGTGCATTCCACTACAATGAGCAGTTCTTC,CSVEPRISSGAFHYNEQFF
TRBD2,NA,TRBV4-3,TRBJ2-5,TGCGCCAGCAGCCAAGAATTTCGAGCGGGGGGACGGGAGACCCAGTACTTC,CASSQEFRAGGRETQYF
TRBD2,NA,TRBV19,TRBJ2-7,TGTGCCAGTAGTATGGCCGGACTAGCGGGATTCCACGAGCAGTACTTC,CASSMAGLAGFHEQYF
TRBD2,NA,TRBV5-6,TRBJ2-2,TGTGCCAGCAGCTCGCGGACTAGCGGGATTACCGGGGAGCTGTTTTTT,CASSSRTSGITGELFF
NA,NA,TRBV10-1,TRBJ1-6,TGCGCCAGCAGTGAGTCGTGTGCCCAGGAGGCCTATAATTCCCCCCTCCACTTT,CASSESCAQEAYNSPLHF
NA,NA,TRBV28,TRBJ1-2,TGTGCCAGTTATCCCGGTTTTCACTATGGCTACACCTTC,CASYPGFHYGYTF
NA,NA,TRBV27,TRBJ2-7,TGTGCCAGCAGTCGATCTGGGAGCTCCTACGAGCAGTACTTC,CASSRSGSSYEQYF
TRBD1,NA,TRBV14,TRBJ1-2,TGTGCCAGCAGCTCAAGCCCAACTCGGCTCAGGACAGGGCACTATGGCTACACCTTC,CASSSSPTRLRTGHYGYTF
NA,few,TRBV28,TRBJ2-5,TGTGCCAGCAGTTTCTCGGCAGGAGAGACCCAGTACTTC,CASSFSAGETQYF
NA,NA,TRBV28,TRBJ1-1,TGTGCCAGCACTCCCCTAGACAGGTCACTGAACACTGAAGCTTTCTTT,CASTPLDRSLNTEAFF
TRBD2,NA,TRBV30,TRBJ2-5,TGTGCCTGGAGTGTACTAGGGCTAGCGGCCCTCGAGTACCAAGAGACCCAGTACTTC,CAWSVLGLAALEYQETQYF
TRBD2,NA,TRBV6-1,TRBJ2-2,TGTGCCAGCAGTGACGCGGGGGGAATCACCGGGGAGCTGTTTTTT,CASSDAGGITGELFF
NA,NA,TRBV21-1,TRBJ1-6,TGTGCCAGCCCTAGGTGGGGGGTTTCACCCCTCCACTTT,CASPRWGVSPLHF
TRBD1,NA,TRBV4-3,TRBJ1-5,TGCGCCAGCAGCCCACACCGGGACAGGGGGCGCGGCGGTCAGCATTTT,CASSPHRDRGRGGQHF
TRBD1,NA,TRBV30,TRBJ1-6,TGTGCCTGGAGGGGAGACAACCCAGGGGGATCCTATAATTCACCCCTCCACTTT,CAWRGDNPGGSYNSPLHF
NA,NA,TRBV21-1,TRBJ1-5,TGTGCCAGCAGCAAAAGGTGGAGGGGGCTAGGCAATCAGCCCCAGCATTTT,CASSKRWRGLGNQPQHF
NA,NA,TRBV28,TRBJ1-2,TGTGCCAGCAGCCCCACGGGAGCTTTCTATGGCTACACCTTC,CASSPTGAFYGYTF
TRBD1,once,TRBV29-1,TRBJ1-2,TGCAGCGTTGATGACAGGGGTGATGGCTACACCTTC,CSVDDRGDGYTF
TRBD1,NA,TRBV2,TRBJ2-7,TGTGCCAGCAGTGAAGATTCCTCAACCGGGACAGGACGATACGAGCAGTACTTC,CASSEDSSTGTGRYEQYF
NA,NA,TRBV28,TRBJ1-5,TGTGCCAGCAGTGCCAGGGTAGGGCAGCCCCAGCATTTT,CASSARVGQPQHF
TRBD2,NA,TRBV7-7,TRBJ2-3,TGTGCTAGCAGCTCAGGACTAGCCACAGATACGCAGTATTTT,CASSSGLATDTQYF
TRBD1,NA,TRBV5-6,TRBJ2-7,TGTGCCAGCAGCTTGGTTCCCAGGGGGCTTAGGTACGAGCAGTACTTC,CASSLVPRGLRYEQYF
TRBD2,NA,TRBV5-5,TRBJ2-7,TGTGCCAGCAGCTTGGCTAGCGGATCCTACGAGCAGTACTTC,CASSLASGSYEQYF
NA,NA,TRBV27,TRBJ1-1,TGTGCCAGCAGCTCAACTACCTCCACGGAAGACAGGACTTCGAACACTGAAGCTTTCTTT,CASSSTTSTEDRTSNTEAFF
NA,NA,TRBV11-2,TRBJ1-4,TGTGCCAGCAGCTCCGACCCCGGGGCAACTAATGAAAAACTGTTTTTT,CASSSDPGATNEKLFF
NA,NA,TRBV5-6,TRBJ2-7,TGTGCCAGCAGCTCCAGGCGGGGAGAGACCTACGAGCAGTACTTC,CASSSRRGETYEQYF
NA,NA,TRBV27,TRBJ2-5,TGTGCCAGCGGAATAGGGGCCAGCCGAGAGACCCAGTACTTC,CASGIGASRETQYF
NA,NA,TRBV6-5,TRBJ1-4,TGTGCCAGCAGTTACTCGAAGACAGCCTGGGCGGAAAAACTGTTTTTT,CASSYSKTAWAEKLFF